The T cell receptor beta chain under discussion was sequenced for a study of T cell responses to AZD1222 COVID-19 vaccine. Concerning this clone itself: The antigen is undetermined.

Study-level results: Targets within unmutated variant regions were reportedly found for nearly half of spike-specific TCRs. Repertoires were obtained only post-peak T cell response. Vaccination with two AZD1222 doses was followed by a rise in Spike-specific TCR breadth and depth.

Trimming left V 4 bases short and J 4 bases short, with 8 bases between. This CDR3 contains 13 residues. CDR1 is MNHEY, CDR2 SVGAGI, per germline. Profiling relied on immunoSEQ multiplex PCR, and the TCRdb table lists in-frame clones only, not all of them. The data show roughly 150,000 clones, 93% seen once. The clonotype comes from an adult in good health. The source material was peripheral blood, sampled on day 0 of AZD1222 vaccination. The chain joins TRBV6-5 to TRBJ1-3; possibly TRBD1 for D (5 bases). The CDR3 DNA sequence: TGTGCCAGCAGTTCAGGGAGAGGAAACACCATATATTTT. Translation gives CASSSGRGNTIYF.